This T cell receptor beta chain was identified in a study of T cells in Graves' hyperthyroidism and ophthalmopathy. About the research overall: Staff took peripheral blood when the initial diagnosis was made, before any treatment began.

The table lists this clonotype with many counts. From RNA transcripts, TCR beta CDR3 regions were amplified. When the TCR CDR3 underwent first-round RT-PCR, the HTBI primer set was used. TCRdb recomputed calls from the multiplex PCR reads with MiXCR, one row per CDR3 protein. The sample contains over 500,000 distinct CDR3 sequences, approximately 15% of which appear only once. Based on clinical symptoms, serum thyroxine and TRAb, thyroid ultrasound and orbital computed tomography, diagnoses were reached. V lost 3 bases and J lost 7, with 22 bases in between. This CDR3 is 16 amino acids long. Germline V gives CDR1 DFQATT, CDR2 SNEGSKA (reference sequence).

The TCR sequence derives from a woman between 40 and 50 years old with Graves' hyperthyroidism. The source material was blood. V usage is TRBV20-1 and J usage is TRBJ2-1; tentatively, D is TRBD2 (5 bases). CDR3 coding DNA: TGCAGTGCTAGGAACCCCCCCGGGGTGGGCCTAAATGAGCAGTTCTTC. As protein: CSARNPPGVGLNEQFF.